This T cell receptor beta chain was sequenced for a study of blood T cell repertoires in COVID-19. Clones were sequenced by immunoSEQ multiplex PCR, and TCRdb holds only the in-frame ones, with some missing. The sample records roughly 60,000 clones, 84% being singletons. CDR1 MGHRA and CDR2 YSYEKL come from the germline V gene. V was trimmed by 0 bases and J by 2 bases, leaving 9 bases between them. The CDR3 consists of 15 residues. The J gene is TRBJ2-3, the V gene TRBV4-1, with a tentative D call TRBD1 (5 bases). Sequenced sample: peripheral blood. This receptor was taken from a woman aged 60-70 years with acute or convalescent COVID-19. The CDR3 loop is CASSQDSGITDTQYF. CDR3 sequence (DNA): TGCGCCAGCAGCCAAGATTCAGGGATCACAGATACGCAGTATTTT.